This TCR beta chain was obtained from a study of T cell clonotyping in hematopoietic cell transplantation. Across the study: Pretransplant recipient samples were taken after cytoreduction. Study findings and constraints: Graft donor and pretransplant recipient Inverse Simpson Index values predicted broader posttransplant TCR diversity. At the given depth, recipient repertoires were over 95% de novo clonotypes.

In germline, CDR1 is SNHLY, CDR2 FYNNEI. V shed 6 bases and J 7 bases; nucleotides not matched to a gene: 6. This CDR3 comprises 14 residues. The time point: recipient sample about 28 days before transplant, after cytoreduction. Recipient blood drawn about 28 days pretransplant and days 30, 100, 180 after. Sequencing was performed with immunoSEQ multiplex PCR; in TCRdb, only in-frame clones are kept and a portion is missing. This table has roughly 34,000 clones, around 95% appearing once. With regard to this clone: Its cognate antigen is unknown.

This sample comprised peripheral blood mononuclear cells, obtained before stem cell transplant. The chain employs TRBV2 and TRBJ2-2; the match to TRBD1 covers 9 bases. The TCR comes from a middle-aged man with chronic myeloid leukemia. Some clones in this sample may be carry-over from other donors' samples. The CDR3 loop is CASRPGTGNGELFF. CDR3 in DNA: TGTGCCAGCAGGCCCGGGACAGGGAACGGGGAGCTGTTTTTT.